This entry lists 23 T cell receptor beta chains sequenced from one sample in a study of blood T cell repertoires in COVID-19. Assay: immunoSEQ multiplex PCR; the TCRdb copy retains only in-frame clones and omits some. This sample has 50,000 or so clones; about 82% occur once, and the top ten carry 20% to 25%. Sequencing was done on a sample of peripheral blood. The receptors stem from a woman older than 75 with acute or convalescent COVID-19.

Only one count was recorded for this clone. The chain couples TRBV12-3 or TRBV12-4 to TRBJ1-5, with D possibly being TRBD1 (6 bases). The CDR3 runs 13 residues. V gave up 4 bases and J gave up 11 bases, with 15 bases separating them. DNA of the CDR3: TGTGCCAGCAGTTCTCGACAGCAGGGGACCCAGCATTTT. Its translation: CASSSRQQGTQHF.

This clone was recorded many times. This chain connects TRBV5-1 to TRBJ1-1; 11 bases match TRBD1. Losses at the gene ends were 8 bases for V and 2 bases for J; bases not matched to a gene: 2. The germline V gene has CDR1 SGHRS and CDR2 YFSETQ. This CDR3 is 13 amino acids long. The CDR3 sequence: CASGQGANTEAFF. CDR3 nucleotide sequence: TGCGCCAGTGGACAGGGGGCAAACACTGAAGCTTTCTTT.

CDR3 region: CASSPAGGPYNEQFF. The CDR3 DNA reads as TGCGCCAGCAGCCCCGCGGGGGGGCCTTACAATGAGCAGTTCTTC. The chain uses TRBV5-1 and TRBJ2-1, with 9 bases aligning to TRBD2. This CDR3 is 15 amino acids long. V shed 4 bases and J 4 bases; nucleotides not matched to a gene: 6. Germline V gene sequence: CDR1 SGHRS, CDR2 YFSETQ.

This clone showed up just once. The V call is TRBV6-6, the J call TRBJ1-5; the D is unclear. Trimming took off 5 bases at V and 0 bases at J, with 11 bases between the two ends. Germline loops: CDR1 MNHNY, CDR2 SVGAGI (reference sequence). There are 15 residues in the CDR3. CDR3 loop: CASSPSGNSNQPQHF. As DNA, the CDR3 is TGTGCCAGCAGTCCAAGCGGGAATAGCAATCAGCCCCAGCATTTT.

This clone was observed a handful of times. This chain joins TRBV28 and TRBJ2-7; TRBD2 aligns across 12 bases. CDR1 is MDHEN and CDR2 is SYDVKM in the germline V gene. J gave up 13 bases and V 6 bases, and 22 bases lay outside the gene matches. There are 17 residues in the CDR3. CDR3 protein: CASSRAYGSASGGAYYF. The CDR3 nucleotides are TGTGCCAGCAGCCGTGCATACGGCTCTGCTAGCGGGGGGGCTTATTACTTC.

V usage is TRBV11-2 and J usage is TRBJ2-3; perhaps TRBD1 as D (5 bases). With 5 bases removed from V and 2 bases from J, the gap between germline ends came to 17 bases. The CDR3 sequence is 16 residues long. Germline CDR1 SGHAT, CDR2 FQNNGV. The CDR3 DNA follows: TGTGCCAGCAGCCCCCGAGTTGGCGGACACACAGATACGCAGTATTTT. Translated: CASSPRVGGHTDTQYF.

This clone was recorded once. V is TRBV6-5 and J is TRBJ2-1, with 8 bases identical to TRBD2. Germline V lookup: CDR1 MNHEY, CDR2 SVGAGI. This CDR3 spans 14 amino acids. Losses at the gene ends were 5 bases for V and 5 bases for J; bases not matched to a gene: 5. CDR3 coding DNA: TGTGCCAGCAGTCATAGCGGGGCCCACAATGAGCAGTTCTTC. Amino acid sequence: CASSHSGAHNEQFF.

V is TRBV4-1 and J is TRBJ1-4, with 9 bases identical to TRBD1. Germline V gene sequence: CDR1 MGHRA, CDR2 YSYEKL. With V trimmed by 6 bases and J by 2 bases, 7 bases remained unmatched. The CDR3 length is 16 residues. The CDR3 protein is CASSITGTGTNEKLFF. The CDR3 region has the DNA TGCGCCAGCAGTATAACAGGGACAGGGACTAATGAAAAACTGTTTTTT.

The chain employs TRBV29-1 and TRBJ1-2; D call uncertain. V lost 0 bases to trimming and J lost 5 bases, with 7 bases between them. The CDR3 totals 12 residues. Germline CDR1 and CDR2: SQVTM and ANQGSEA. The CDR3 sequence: CSVEDLAYGYTF. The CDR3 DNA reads TGCAGCGTTGAAGATCTGGCTTATGGCTACACCTTC.

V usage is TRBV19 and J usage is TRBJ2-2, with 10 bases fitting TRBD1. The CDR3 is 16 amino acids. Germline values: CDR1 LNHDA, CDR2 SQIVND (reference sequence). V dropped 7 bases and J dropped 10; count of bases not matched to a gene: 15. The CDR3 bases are TGTGCCAGTACCAAAGGACAGGGGGTCGGAAATGAGGAGCTGTTTTTT. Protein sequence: CASTKGQGVGNEELFF.

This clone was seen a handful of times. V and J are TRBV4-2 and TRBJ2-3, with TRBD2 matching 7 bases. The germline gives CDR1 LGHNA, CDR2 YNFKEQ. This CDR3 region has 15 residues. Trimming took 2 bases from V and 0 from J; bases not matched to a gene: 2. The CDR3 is CASSQTSVSTDTQYF. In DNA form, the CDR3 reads TGTGCCAGCAGCCAAACTAGCGTTAGCACAGATACGCAGTATTTT.

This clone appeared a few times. The CDR3 is CASSGRASSGTGGYEQYF. The CDR3 DNA follows: TGTGCCAGCAGTGGTCGTGCCTCATCCGGGACAGGGGGCTACGAGCAGTACTTC. This chain joins TRBV2 and TRBJ2-7; 11 bases map to TRBD1. The CDR3 extends over 18 amino acids. The V gene end was trimmed by 4 bases and the J gene end by 3 bases; junction bases not matched to a gene: 14. From germline, CDR1 is SNHLY and CDR2 FYNNEI.

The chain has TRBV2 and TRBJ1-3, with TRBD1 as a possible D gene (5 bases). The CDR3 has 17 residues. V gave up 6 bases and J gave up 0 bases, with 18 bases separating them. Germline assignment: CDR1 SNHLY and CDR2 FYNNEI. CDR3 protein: CASRRVASGFSGNTIYF. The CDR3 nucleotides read TGTGCCAGCAGAAGAGTTGCTTCAGGGTTCTCTGGAAACACCATATATTTT.

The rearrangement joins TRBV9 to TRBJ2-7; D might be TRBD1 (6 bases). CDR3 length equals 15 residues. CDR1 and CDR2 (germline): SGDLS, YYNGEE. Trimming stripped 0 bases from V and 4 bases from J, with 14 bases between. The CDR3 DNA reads TGTGCCAGCAGCGTAGGGCCCCGGACAGAGTACGAGCAGTACTTC. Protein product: CASSVGPRTEYEQYF.

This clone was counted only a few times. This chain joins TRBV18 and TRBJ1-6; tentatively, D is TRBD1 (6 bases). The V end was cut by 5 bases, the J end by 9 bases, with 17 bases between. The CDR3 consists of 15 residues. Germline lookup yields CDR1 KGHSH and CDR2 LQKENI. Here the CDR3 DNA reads TGTGCCAGCTCAACCATACAGGGATTCGGTTCACCCCTCCACTTT. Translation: CASSTIQGFGSPLHF.

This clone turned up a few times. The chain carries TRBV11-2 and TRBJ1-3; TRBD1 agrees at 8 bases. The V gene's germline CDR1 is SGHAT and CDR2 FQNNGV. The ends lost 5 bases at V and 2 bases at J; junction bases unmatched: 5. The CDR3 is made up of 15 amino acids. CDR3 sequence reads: CASSPGGGTGNTIYF. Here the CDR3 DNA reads TGTGCCAGCAGCCCAGGGGGCGGAACTGGAAACACCATATATTTT. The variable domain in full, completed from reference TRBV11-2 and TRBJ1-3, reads EAGVAQSPRYKIIEKRQSVAFWCNPISGHATLYWYQQILGQGPKLLIQFQNNGVVDDSQLPKDRFSAERLKGVDSTLKIQPAKLEDSAVYLCASSPGGGTGNTIYFGEGSWLTVV.

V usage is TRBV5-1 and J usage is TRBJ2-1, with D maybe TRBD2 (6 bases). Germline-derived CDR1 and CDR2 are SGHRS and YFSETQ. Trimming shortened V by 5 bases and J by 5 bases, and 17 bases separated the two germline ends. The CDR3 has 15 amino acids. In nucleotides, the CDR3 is TGCGCCAGCAGTCGCCTGCGCGGGGCAAACAATGAGCAGTTCTTC. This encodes CASSRLRGANNEQFF.

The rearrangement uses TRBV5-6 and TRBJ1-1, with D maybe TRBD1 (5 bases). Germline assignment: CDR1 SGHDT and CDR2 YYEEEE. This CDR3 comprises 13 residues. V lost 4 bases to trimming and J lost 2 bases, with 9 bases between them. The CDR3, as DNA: TGTGCCAGCAGCCGTGACAGAAACACTGAAGCTTTCTTT. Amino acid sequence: CASSRDRNTEAFF.

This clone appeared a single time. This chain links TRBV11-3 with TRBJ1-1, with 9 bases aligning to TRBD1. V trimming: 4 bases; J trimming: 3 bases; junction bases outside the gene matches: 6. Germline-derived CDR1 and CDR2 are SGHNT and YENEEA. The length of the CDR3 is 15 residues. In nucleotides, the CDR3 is TGTGCCAGCAGCTCTCCACAGGGGGCTGACACTGAAGCTTTCTTT. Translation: CASSSPQGADTEAFF.

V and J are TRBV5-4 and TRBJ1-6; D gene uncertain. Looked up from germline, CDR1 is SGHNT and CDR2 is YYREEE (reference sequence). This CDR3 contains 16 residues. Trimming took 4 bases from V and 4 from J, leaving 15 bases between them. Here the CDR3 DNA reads TGTGCCAGCAGCGCCGGGATCGGAATTTATAATTCACCCCTCCACTTT. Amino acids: CASSAGIGIYNSPLHF.

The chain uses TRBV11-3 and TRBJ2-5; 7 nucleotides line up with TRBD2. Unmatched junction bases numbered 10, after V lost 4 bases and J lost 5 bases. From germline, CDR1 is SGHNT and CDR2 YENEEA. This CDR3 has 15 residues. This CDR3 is CASSSRDGRWETQYF. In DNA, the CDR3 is TGTGCCAGCAGCTCTCGGGACGGGAGGTGGGAGACCCAGTACTTC.

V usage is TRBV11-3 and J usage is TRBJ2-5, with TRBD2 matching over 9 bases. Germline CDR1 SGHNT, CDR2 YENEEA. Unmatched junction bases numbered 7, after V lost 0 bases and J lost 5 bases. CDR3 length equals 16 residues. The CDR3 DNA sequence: TGTGCCAGCAGCTTAGAGCTCGCGGGGGGGCCGGAGACCCAGTACTTC. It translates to CASSLELAGGPETQYF.

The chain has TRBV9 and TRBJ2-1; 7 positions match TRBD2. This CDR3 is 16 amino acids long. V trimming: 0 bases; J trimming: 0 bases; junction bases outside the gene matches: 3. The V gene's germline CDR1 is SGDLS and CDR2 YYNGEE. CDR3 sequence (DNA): TGTGCCAGCAGCGTAGCTTGGGGGGGCTCCTACAATGAGCAGTTCTTC. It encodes CASSVAWGGSYNEQFF.